The 6 T cell receptor beta chains presented below share a single source sample, sequenced in a study of cytomegalovirus exposure and HLA in healthy donors. Only in-frame clones appear in the TCRdb table, and some are missing; sequencing was by immunoSEQ multiplex PCR. Among 220,000 or so clones listed, roughly 85% were seen once. The sample consisted of PBMCs. These receptors came from a woman aged 18-29 years in good health and CMV-seronegative.

The CDR3 DNA reads TGTGCCAGCAGCCTGACAGGGGTTTTTTCCTACGAGCAGTACTTC. The encoded protein is CASSLTGVFSYEQYF. V usage is TRBV28 and J usage is TRBJ2-7, with 8 nucleotides matching TRBD1. This CDR3 has 15 residues. After removal of 6 bases from V and 1 base from J, the junction contained 8 bases not matched to a gene. Germline V gene data show CDR1 as MDHEN and CDR2 as SYDVKM.

The rearrangement joins TRBV6-1 to TRBJ2-5, with 8 bases identical to TRBD2. CDR1 is MNHNS and CDR2 is SASEGT in the germline V gene. V dropped 8 bases and J dropped 4; count of bases not matched to a gene: 9. The CDR3 is made up of 14 amino acids. The CDR3 loop is CASPGGGTRETQYF. DNA for the CDR3: TGTGCCAGCCCGGGGGGGGGTACGAGAGAGACCCAGTACTTC.

The chain combines TRBV30 with TRBJ1-4; D unclear. V gave up 2 bases and J gave up 2 bases, with 9 bases separating them. Germline CDR1 GTSNPN, CDR2 SVGIG (reference sequence). The CDR3 is made up of 14 amino acids. The CDR3 spells CAWSTGFTNEKLFF. The DNA of the CDR3 is TGTGCCTGGAGTACCGGGTTCACTAATGAAAAACTGTTTTTT.

This clone was seen a few times. The chain couples TRBV4-2 to TRBJ2-5, with D perhaps TRBD1 (5 bases). Germline values: CDR1 LGHNA, CDR2 YNFKEQ. The CDR3 has 15 amino acids. V was clipped by 4 bases and J by 2 bases, with 14 bases between them. The CDR3 DNA follows: TGTGCCAGCAGCCTCGGCCAGGGCACACAAGAGACCCAGTACTTC. This gives the protein CASSLGQGTQETQYF.

The chain combines TRBV30 with TRBJ1-5; D gene ambiguous. The CDR3 consists of 14 residues. V shed 0 bases and J shed 3 bases, with 9 bases lying between them. CDR1 GTSNPN and CDR2 SVGIG come from the germline V gene (reference sequence). The CDR3: CAWSVLQTNQPQHF. DNA for the CDR3: TGTGCCTGGAGTGTACTCCAGACCAATCAGCCCCAGCATTTT.

CDR3 sequence (DNA): TGCGCCAGCAGGCTAACTAGCGGGGCAGATACGCAGTATTTT. It codes for CASRLTSGADTQYF. The chain links TRBV5-1 to TRBJ2-3; 10 positions match TRBD2. Per the germline V gene, CDR1 is SGHRS and CDR2 is YFSETQ. The CDR3 spans 14 residues. Trimming at V came to 5 bases and at J to 4 bases, leaving 4 bases not matched to a gene.